Listed here are 28 T cell receptor beta chains from one sample, sequenced in a study of T cells in Graves' hyperthyroidism and ophthalmopathy (dated by TCRdb to the late 2010s). Library preparation used multiplex PCR. Sequencing took place on an Illumina HiSeq 2000. The TCR beta CDR3 regions were amplified from RNA transcripts. The first round of RT-PCR for the TCR CDR3 was performed with the HTBI primer set and the Qiagen OneStep RT-PCR kit. TCRdb cleaned the public reads at Q25 with fastp, built clones with MiXCR and kept in-frame beta chains. Identical CDR3 protein sequences are pooled into one entry, listed with their most common genes and DNA. This sample gives about 540,000 distinct CDR3 sequences in total; roughly 46% of them show up just once. Together, the top ten hold around 8% of the sample. Sequencing was done on a sample of peripheral blood or thyroid tissue (not recorded which). All receptors derive from a woman younger than 35 with Graves' hyperthyroidism.

This clonotype was observed many times. The V gene is TRBV3-1, the J gene TRBJ2-7; 8 nucleotides agree with TRBD1. V shed 3 bases, J shed 5 bases, and the junction held 6 bases outside the gene matches. The CDR3 contains 14 residues. Germline V gene sequence: CDR1 LGHDT, CDR2 YNNKEL (reference sequence). In DNA, the CDR3 is TGTGCCAGCAGCCAGGAGATGACAGGGGACGAGCAGTACTTC. Its protein product is CASSQEMTGDEQYF.

This clonotype has at least ten counts. This chain connects TRBV6-6 to TRBJ2-5, with D tentatively TRBD1 (6 bases). Trimming stripped 5 bases from V and 7 bases from J, with 14 bases between. The CDR3 sequence is 13 residues long. Germline V gene lookup returns CDR1 MNHNY and CDR2 SVGAGI (reference sequence). In nucleotides, the CDR3 is TGTGCCAGCAGTATAAACAGGGCTGTGACCCAGTACTTC. Amino acids: CASSINRAVTQYF.

Turning to this clonotype: Mismatch with germline at one junction end may stem from a read error. V and J are TRBV15 and TRBJ2-2; no definite D call. The CDR3 totals 16 residues. CDR1 and CDR2 (germline): LNHNV, YYDKDF (reference sequence). CDR3 sequence (DNA): TGTGCCGCCAGCAGAACGGGCCTCGCGAACACCGGGGAGCTGTTTTTT. Translation: CAASRTGLANTGELFF.

Worth noting for this clonotype: This may be a read error, as it is one base from a much larger clone. The J gene is TRBJ2-7, the V gene TRBV6-5; the match to TRBD1 covers 8 bases. CDR3 size: 14 residues. Looked up from germline, CDR1 is MNHEY and CDR2 is SVGAGI. Here the CDR3 DNA reads TGTGCCAGCAGTTACCTGGACAGGGCACACGAGCAGTGCTTC. Translation: CASSYLDRAHEQCF.

This sequence joins TRBV12-3 or TRBV12-4 and TRBJ2-7, with 7 bases fitting TRBD1. This CDR3 has 15 amino acids. V shed 5 bases and J 0 bases; nucleotides not matched to a gene: 7. CDR3 sequence (DNA): TGTGCCAGCAGTGCCTCCGGGACAGCCTCCTACGAGCAGTACTTC. The encoded protein is CASSASGTASYEQYF.

This clonotype was seen ten or more times. V and J are TRBV3-1 and TRBJ1-2; D not resolved. V lost 5 bases and J 8 bases, leaving 12 bases between the germline ends. The length of the CDR3 is 12 residues. Germline V gene data show CDR1 as LGHDT and CDR2 as YNNKEL (reference sequence). Here the CDR3 DNA reads TGTGCCAGCAGCGACGGCGAGGGCGGCTACACCTTC. Its translation is CASSDGEGGYTF. The full variable domain, rest sourced from reference TRBV3-1 and TRBJ1-2, is DTAVSQTPKYLVTQMGNDKSIKCEQNLGHDTMYWYKQDSKKFLKIMFSYNNKELIINETVPNRFSPKSPDKAHLNLHINSLELGDSAVYFCASSDGEGGYTFGSGTRLTVV.

This clonotype occurred once. A much larger clone sits a single nucleotide away, making a read error possible. The chain carries TRBV7-8 and TRBJ1-4; D gene uncertain. V was cut by 11 bases and J by 7 bases, with 20 bases left in between. Germline CDR1 SGHVS, CDR2 FQNEAQ. The CDR3 has 14 residues. The CDR3 loop reads CAWSPWPSSEKLFF. CDR3 DNA sequence: TGTGCCTGGAGTCCGTGGCCTTCTAGTGAAAAACTGTTTTTT.

This clonotype was found many times. The chain combines TRBV7-2 with TRBJ2-7, with TRBD2 as a possible D gene (6 bases). The germline V gene encodes CDR1 SGHTA and CDR2 FQGNSA. Trimming took off 6 bases at V and 0 bases at J, with 21 bases between the two ends. The CDR3 contains 17 residues. This chain's CDR3 is CASSPNKAGPNSYEQYF. The DNA of the CDR3 is TGTGCCAGCAGTCCCAATAAGGCGGGACCCAACTCCTACGAGCAGTACTTC.

Concerning this clonotype: Sequence at one end of the junction differs from germline and may be a read error. The chain is built from TRBV15 and TRBJ2-7, with D unresolved. CDR1 and CDR2 (germline): LNHNV, YYDKDF (reference sequence). This CDR3 is built from 15 residues. CDR3 DNA sequence: TGTGCCGCCAGCAGCTTGGGTGCGGACTCCTACGAGCAGTACTTC. Protein: CAASSLGADSYEQYF.

The chain carries TRBV5-1 and TRBJ2-7; 7 positions match TRBD2. This CDR3 has 16 amino acids. V lost 4 bases, J lost 6 bases, and 16 bases stayed unmatched. CDR1 and CDR2 (germline): SGHRS, YFSETQ. The CDR3 nucleotides read TGCGCCAGCAGCCCTACGGGCGGAACCGGGGGGTCCGAGCAGTACTTC. Encoded protein: CASSPTGGTGGSEQYF.

The V call is TRBV29-1, the J call TRBJ1-2; TRBD1 matches at 8 bases. The CDR3 length is 14 residues. Germline V gene sequence: CDR1 SQVTM, CDR2 ANQGSEA. Trimming at V came to 3 bases and at J to 8 bases, leaving 11 bases not matched to a gene. The CDR3 DNA reads TGCAGCGTTGATGAAGGTCAGGGGGCAAAGGGCTACACCTTC. Its protein product is CSVDEGQGAKGYTF.

This clonotype was counted ten times or more. The V gene is TRBV15, the J gene TRBJ1-1; no reliable D call. The CDR3 contains 15 residues. In germline, CDR1 is LNHNV, CDR2 YYDKDF (reference sequence). V was trimmed by 1 base and J by 0 bases, leaving 9 bases between them. The CDR3 is CATSRADRMNTEAFF. For the CDR3, the DNA is TGTGCCACCAGCAGAGCCGACCGGATGAACACTGAAGCTTTCTTT.

The V call is TRBV29-1, the J call TRBJ1-2, with 9 bases aligning to TRBD1. V lost 6 bases to trimming and J lost 0 bases; unmatched junction nucleotides: 5. CDR3 length equals 14 residues. Germline CDR1 reads SQVTM; CDR2 reads ANQGSEA. CDR3 region: CSVRQGGSNYGYTF. The CDR3 DNA is TGCAGCGTCCGACAGGGGGGTTCTAACTATGGCTACACCTTC.

For this clonotype: Being one base from a much bigger clone, this may be a read error. Here the CDR3 omits its conserved ending phenylalanine or tryptophan, so a read error is the likely source. This rearrangement joins TRBV7-4 to TRBJ1-6, with 12 bases aligning to TRBD1. This CDR3 spans 18 amino acids. Trimming took 0 bases from V and 9 from J; bases not matched to a gene: 9. CDR1 and CDR2 from the germline V gene are SGHVT and SQSDAQ. The CDR3 DNA is TGTGCCAGCAGCTTAGCGGTTACGGGACAGGGGGCAGGTTCACCCCTCCACCTT. Translation gives CASSLAVTGQGAGSPLHL.

This clonotype has ten or more counts. The rearrangement uses TRBV20-1 and TRBJ2-5, with 9 bases identical to TRBD2. V shed 3 bases, J shed 5 bases, and the junction held 7 bases outside the gene matches. Per the germline V gene, CDR1 is DFQATT and CDR2 is SNEGSKA (reference sequence). The CDR3 is 14 amino acids. CDR3 DNA: TGCAGTGCTAGGACTAGCGGCCTTTCGGAGACCCAGTACTTC. Residues: CSARTSGLSETQYF.

The V call is TRBV7-6, the J call TRBJ2-1, with TRBD2 identical over 16 bases. Germline-derived CDR1 and CDR2 are SGHVS and FNYEAQ. CDR3 length equals 18 residues. With V trimmed by 6 bases and J by 2 bases, 7 bases remained unmatched. This CDR3 reads CASRPPGTSGRAYNEQFF. The CDR3 DNA is TGTGCCAGCAGGCCTCCCGGGACTAGCGGGAGGGCCTACAATGAGCAGTTCTTC.

This clonotype was recorded at least ten times. The CDR3 sequence is CASSTGNYGYTF. For the CDR3, the DNA is TGTGCCAGCAGTACAGGGAACTATGGCTACACCTTC. The rearrangement joins TRBV2 to TRBJ1-2; D possibly corresponds to TRBD1 (6 bases). The germline gives CDR1 SNHLY, CDR2 FYNNEI. The CDR3 loop spans 12 amino acids. V was trimmed by 5 bases and J by 2 bases, leaving 6 bases between them.

The chain combines TRBV2 with TRBJ2-7; 7 bases are a match to TRBD1. This CDR3 region has 13 residues. With 6 bases clipped from V and 4 bases from J, the junction kept 6 bases outside the gene matches. The V gene's germline CDR1 is SNHLY and CDR2 FYNNEI. CDR3 nucleotide sequence: TGTGCCAGCAGACCACAGGGGCAGTACGAGCAGTACTTC. Residues: CASRPQGQYEQYF.

This clonotype has at least ten counts. The V gene is TRBV15, the J gene TRBJ2-7; D may be TRBD2 (5 bases). V was shortened by 4 bases and J by 3 bases, with 10 bases between the two germline ends. The germline V gene has CDR1 LNHNV and CDR2 YYDKDF (reference sequence). This CDR3 spans 13 amino acids. CDR3 sequence (DNA): TGTGCCACCAGCACCAGCGGAATCTACGAGCAGTACTTC. This encodes CATSTSGIYEQYF.

The table lists this clonotype with many counts. This chain connects TRBV12-3 or TRBV12-4 to TRBJ1-2, with TRBD1 matching over 7 bases. The junction had 3 bases not matched to a gene; V was cut back by 3 bases and J by 8 bases. This CDR3 is built from 12 residues. The DNA for the CDR3 is TGTGCCAGCAGTTTCCAGGGGGGGGGCTACACCTTC. Translating gives CASSFQGGGYTF.

This chain connects TRBV20-1 to TRBJ1-6; no firm D call. Trimming cost V 6 bases and J 1 base, with 10 bases left between them. The germline V gene has CDR1 DFQATT and CDR2 SNEGSKA (reference sequence). This CDR3 comprises 14 residues. The CDR3 region has the DNA TGCAGTGCGAGGGAGGGATCCTATAATTCACCCCTCCACTTT. Its protein is CSAREGSYNSPLHF.

This clonotype occurred once. The genes are TRBV6-5 and TRBJ1-2, with D hard to call. V was clipped by 4 bases and J by 7 bases, with 13 bases between them. This CDR3 contains 13 residues. CDR1 and CDR2 from the germline V gene are MNHEY and SVGAGI. The CDR3 region has the DNA TGTGCCAGCAGTTCGAGACGGGAATCTGGCTACACCTTC. Translation gives CASSSRRESGYTF.

The rearrangement uses TRBV3-1 and TRBJ1-1; no clear D gene. V lost 0 bases to trimming and J lost 4 bases, with 18 bases between them. Germline V gene sequence: CDR1 LGHDT, CDR2 YNNKEL (reference sequence). The CDR3 is made up of 17 amino acids. The chain's CDR3 is CASSQDGGLRLLTEAFF. For the CDR3, the DNA is TGTGCCAGCAGCCAAGATGGCGGACTGAGGCTTCTCACTGAAGCTTTCTTT.

The CDR3 coding sequence is TGTGCCAGCGGTGGACTAGCGGGAGTAGATCGGGAGCTGTTTTTT. Translating gives CASGGLAGVDRELFF. V gene TRBV6-5 combines with J gene TRBJ2-2; 13 bases align to TRBD2. The CDR3 consists of 15 residues. Germline V gives CDR1 MNHEY, CDR2 SVGAGI. With 8 bases clipped from V and 9 bases from J, the junction kept 9 bases outside the gene matches.

Ten or more counts support this clonotype. The chain has TRBV18 and TRBJ1-2; D not resolved. Germline-derived CDR1 and CDR2 are KGHSH and LQKENI. The CDR3 totals 13 residues. V was clipped by 1 base and J by 8 bases, with 11 bases between them. The CDR3 here is CASSPQAVEGYTF. The CDR3 nucleotides read TGTGCCAGCTCACCACAGGCGGTTGAAGGCTACACCTTC.

The chain recombines TRBV7-9 with TRBJ2-7; TRBD1 aligns across 12 bases. The V and J ends lost 6 bases and 3 bases, in that order; junction bases with no gene match: 9. In germline, CDR1 is SEHNR, CDR2 FQNEAQ (reference sequence). This CDR3 has 16 residues. CDR3 DNA: TGTGCCAGCAGAAGGGGACAGGGGGCGTACTACTACGAGCAGTACTTC. This sequence encodes CASRRGQGAYYYEQYF.

V gene TRBV6-2 or TRBV6-3 combines with J gene TRBJ1-5; D possibly corresponds to TRBD1 (6 bases). Germline CDR1 is MNHEY and CDR2 is SVGEGT. The CDR3 is made up of 15 amino acids. V lost 6 bases to trimming and J lost 1 base, with 13 bases between them. The CDR3 DNA follows: TGTGCCAGCAGGGCCAGGGGTTCCAGCAATCAGCCCCAGCATTTT. Translated: CASRARGSSNQPQHF.

For this clonotype: This may arise from a read error, as a much more abundant clone is one base away. Without the conserved terminal phenylalanine or tryptophan, this CDR3 likely stems from a read error. The V gene is TRBV7-9, the J gene TRBJ2-7, with D tentatively TRBD1 (6 bases). Germline values: CDR1 SEHNR, CDR2 FQNEAQ (reference sequence). Deletions cut 11 bases from V and 3 bases from J, with 20 bases between. This CDR3 spans 14 amino acids. The CDR3 loop is CAWSVETGIYEQYC. The CDR3 coding sequence is TGTGCCTGGAGTGTCGAGACAGGAATCTACGAGCAGTACTGC.